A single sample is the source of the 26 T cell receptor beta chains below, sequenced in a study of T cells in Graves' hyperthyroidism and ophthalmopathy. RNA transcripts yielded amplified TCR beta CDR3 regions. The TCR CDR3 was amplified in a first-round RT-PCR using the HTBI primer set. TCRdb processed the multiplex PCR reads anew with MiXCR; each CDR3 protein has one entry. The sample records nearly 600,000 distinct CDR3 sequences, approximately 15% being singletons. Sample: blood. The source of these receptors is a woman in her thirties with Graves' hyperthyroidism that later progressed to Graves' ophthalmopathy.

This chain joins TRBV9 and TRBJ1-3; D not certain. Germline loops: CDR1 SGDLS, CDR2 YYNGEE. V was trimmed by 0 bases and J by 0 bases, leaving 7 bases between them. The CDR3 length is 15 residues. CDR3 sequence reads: CASSVETDSGNTIYF. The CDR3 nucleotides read TGTGCCAGCAGCGTAGAGACGGACTCTGGAAACACCATATATTTT.

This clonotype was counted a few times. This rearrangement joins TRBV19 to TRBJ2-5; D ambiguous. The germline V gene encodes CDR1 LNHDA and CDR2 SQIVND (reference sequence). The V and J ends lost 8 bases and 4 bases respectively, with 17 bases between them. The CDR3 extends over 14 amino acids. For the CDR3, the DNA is TGTGCCAGTGGACCCCTGGGAAAGGGAGAGACCCAGTACTTC. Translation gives CASGPLGKGETQYF. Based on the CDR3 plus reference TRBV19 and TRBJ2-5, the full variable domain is DGGITQSPKYLFRKEGQNVTLSCEQNLNHDAMYWYRQDPGQGLRLIYYSQIVNDFQKGDIAEGYSVSREKKESFPLTVTSAQKNPTAFYLCASGPLGKGETQYFGPGTRLLVL.

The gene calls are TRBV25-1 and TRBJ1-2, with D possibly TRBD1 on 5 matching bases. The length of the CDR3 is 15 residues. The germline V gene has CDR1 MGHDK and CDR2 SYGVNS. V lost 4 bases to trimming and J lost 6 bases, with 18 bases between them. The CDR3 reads CASSAARDFNHGYTF. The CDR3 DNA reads TGTGCCAGCAGTGCAGCCCGGGACTTCAACCATGGCTACACCTTC.

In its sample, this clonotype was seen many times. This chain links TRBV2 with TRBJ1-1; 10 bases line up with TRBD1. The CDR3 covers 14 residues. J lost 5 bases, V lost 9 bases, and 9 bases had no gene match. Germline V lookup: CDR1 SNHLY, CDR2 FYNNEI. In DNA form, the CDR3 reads TGTGCCAGGGACAGGGGGGGAGGTAGGACTGAAGCTTTCTTT. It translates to CARDRGGGRTEAFF. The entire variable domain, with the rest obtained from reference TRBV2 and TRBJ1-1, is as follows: EPEVTQTPSHQVTQMGQEVILRCVPISNHLYFYWYRQILGQKVEFLVSFYNNEISEKSEIFDDQFSVERPDGSNFTLKIRSTKLEDSAMYFCARDRGGGRTEAFFGQGTRLTVV.

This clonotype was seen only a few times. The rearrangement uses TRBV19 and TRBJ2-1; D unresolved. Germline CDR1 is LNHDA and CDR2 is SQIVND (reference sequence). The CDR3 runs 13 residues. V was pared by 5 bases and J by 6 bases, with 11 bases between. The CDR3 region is CASSSESTNEQFF. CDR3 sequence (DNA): TGTGCCAGTAGTTCCGAGAGCACCAATGAGCAGTTCTTC.

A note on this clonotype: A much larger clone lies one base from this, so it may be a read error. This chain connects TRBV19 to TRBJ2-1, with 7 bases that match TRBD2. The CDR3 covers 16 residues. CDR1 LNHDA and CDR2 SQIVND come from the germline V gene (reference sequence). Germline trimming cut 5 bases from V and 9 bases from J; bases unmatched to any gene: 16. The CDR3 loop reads CASSAGTSESLGEQFF. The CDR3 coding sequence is TGTGCCAGTAGTGCCGGCACTAGCGAGAGCTTAGGTGAGCAGTTCTTC.

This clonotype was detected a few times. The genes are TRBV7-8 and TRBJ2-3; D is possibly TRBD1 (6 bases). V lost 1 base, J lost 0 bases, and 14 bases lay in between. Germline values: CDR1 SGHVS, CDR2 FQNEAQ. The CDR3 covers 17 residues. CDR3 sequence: CASSLDPTGLSTDTQYF. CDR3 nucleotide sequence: TGTGCCAGCAGCTTAGATCCTACAGGGCTGAGCACAGATACGCAGTATTTT.

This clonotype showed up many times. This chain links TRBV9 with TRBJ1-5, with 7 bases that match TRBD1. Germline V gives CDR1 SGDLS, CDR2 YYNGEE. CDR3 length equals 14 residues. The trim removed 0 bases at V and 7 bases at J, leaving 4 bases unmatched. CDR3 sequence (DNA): TGTGCCAGCAGCGTAGAAGGGGGCTGGCAGCCCCAGCATTTT. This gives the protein CASSVEGGWQPQHF. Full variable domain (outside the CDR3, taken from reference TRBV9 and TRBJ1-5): DSGVTQTPKHLITATGQRVTLRCSPRSGDLSVYWYQQSLDQGLQFLIQYYNGEERAKGNILERFSAQQFPDLHSELNLSSLELGDSALYFCASSVEGGWQPQHFGDGTRLSIL.

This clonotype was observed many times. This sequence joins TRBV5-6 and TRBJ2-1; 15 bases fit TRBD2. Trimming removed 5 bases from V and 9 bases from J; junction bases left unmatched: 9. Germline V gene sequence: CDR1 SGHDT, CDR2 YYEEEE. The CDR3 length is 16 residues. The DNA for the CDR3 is TGTGCCAGCAGTCGGACTAGCGGGAGGGCCCTCGGTGAGCAGTTCTTC. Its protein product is CASSRTSGRALGEQFF.

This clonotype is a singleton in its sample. CDR3 loop: CASSFRSGTIEETQYF. The CDR3 coding sequence is TGTGCCAGCAGTTTCCGCTCCGGGACAATCGAGGAGACCCAGTACTTC. The chain combines TRBV28 with TRBJ2-5, with D possibly TRBD1 on 6 matching bases. Trimming stripped 3 bases from V and 5 bases from J, with 19 bases between. Germline values: CDR1 MDHEN, CDR2 SYDVKM. The CDR3 consists of 16 residues.

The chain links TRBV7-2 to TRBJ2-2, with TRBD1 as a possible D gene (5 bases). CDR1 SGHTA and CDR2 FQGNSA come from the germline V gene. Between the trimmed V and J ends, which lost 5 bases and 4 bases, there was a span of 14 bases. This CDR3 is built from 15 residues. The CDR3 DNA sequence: TGTGCCAGCAGCCTAGTTTGGGGCTCCACCGGGGAGCTGTTTTTT. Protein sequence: CASSLVWGSTGELFF.

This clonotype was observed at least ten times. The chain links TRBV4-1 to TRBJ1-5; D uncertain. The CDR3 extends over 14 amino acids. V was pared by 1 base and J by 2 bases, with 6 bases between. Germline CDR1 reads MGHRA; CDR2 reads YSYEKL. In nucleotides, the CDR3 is TGCGCCAGCAGCCAAGTCGACGGCAATCAGCCCCAGCATTTT. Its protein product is CASSQVDGNQPQHF.

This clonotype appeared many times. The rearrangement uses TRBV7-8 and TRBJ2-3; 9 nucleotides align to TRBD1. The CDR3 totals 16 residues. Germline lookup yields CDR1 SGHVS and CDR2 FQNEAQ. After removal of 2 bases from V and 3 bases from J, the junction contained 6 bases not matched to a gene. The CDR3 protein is CASSLPRTGETDTQYF. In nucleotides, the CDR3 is TGTGCCAGCAGCTTACCTAGGACAGGGGAAACAGATACGCAGTATTTT.

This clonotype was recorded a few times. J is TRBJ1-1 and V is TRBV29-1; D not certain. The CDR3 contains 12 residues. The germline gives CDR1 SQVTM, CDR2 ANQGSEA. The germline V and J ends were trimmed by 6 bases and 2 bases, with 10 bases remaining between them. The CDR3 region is CSVTDRNTEAFF. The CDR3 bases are TGCAGCGTAACGGATAGAAACACTGAAGCTTTCTTT.

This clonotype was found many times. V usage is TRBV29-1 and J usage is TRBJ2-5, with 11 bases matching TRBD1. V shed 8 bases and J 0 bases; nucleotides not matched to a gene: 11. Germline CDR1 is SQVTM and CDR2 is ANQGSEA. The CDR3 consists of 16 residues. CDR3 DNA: TGCAGCTTTCGCCGGGACAGGGGGGGGTACCAAGAGACCCAGTACTTC. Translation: CSFRRDRGGYQETQYF.

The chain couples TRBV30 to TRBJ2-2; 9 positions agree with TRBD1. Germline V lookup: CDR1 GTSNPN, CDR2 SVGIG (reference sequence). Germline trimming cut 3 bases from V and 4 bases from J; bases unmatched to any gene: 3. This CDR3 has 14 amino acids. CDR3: CAWRQGAGTGELFF. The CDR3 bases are TGTGCCTGGAGACAGGGGGCAGGCACCGGGGAGCTGTTTTTT. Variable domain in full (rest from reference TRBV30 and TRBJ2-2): SQTIHQWPATLVQPVGSPLSLECTVEGTSNPNLYWYRQAAGRGLQLLFYSVGIGQISSEVPQNLSASRPQDRQFILSSKKLLLSDSGFYLCAWRQGAGTGELFFGEGSRLTVL.

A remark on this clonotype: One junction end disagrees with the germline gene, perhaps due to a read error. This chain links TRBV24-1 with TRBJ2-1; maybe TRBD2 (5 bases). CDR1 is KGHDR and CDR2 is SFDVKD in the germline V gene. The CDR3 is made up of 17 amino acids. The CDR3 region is CAASAVEGESSYNEQFF. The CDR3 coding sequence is TGTGCCGCCAGTGCAGTAGAGGGAGAGAGTTCCTACAATGAGCAGTTCTTC.

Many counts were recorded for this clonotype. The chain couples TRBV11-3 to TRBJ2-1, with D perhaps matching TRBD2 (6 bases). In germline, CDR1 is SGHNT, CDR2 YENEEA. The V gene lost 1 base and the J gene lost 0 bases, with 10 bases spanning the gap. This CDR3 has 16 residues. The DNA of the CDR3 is TGTGCCAGCAGCTTAGGCGGGACGAGCTCCTACAATGAGCAGTTCTTC. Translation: CASSLGGTSSYNEQFF.

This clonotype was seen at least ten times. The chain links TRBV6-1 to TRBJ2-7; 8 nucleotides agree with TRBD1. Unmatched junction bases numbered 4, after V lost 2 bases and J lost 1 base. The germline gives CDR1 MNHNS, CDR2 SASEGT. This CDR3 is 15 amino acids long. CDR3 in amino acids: CASSEFGTGSYEQYF. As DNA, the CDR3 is TGTGCCAGCAGTGAATTCGGGACAGGTTCCTACGAGCAGTACTTC.

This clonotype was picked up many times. The CDR3 coding sequence is TGTGCCAGCAGCTTACGAGGGACCCATTACACCTCAGATACGCAGTATTTT. Its protein product is CASSLRGTHYTSDTQYF. The chain employs TRBV9 and TRBJ2-3; either TRBD1 or TRBD2 may supply D (5 bases each). The CDR3 loop spans 17 amino acids. Germline lookup yields CDR1 SGDLS and CDR2 YYNGEE. Trimming cost V 4 bases and J 4 bases, with 22 bases left between them.

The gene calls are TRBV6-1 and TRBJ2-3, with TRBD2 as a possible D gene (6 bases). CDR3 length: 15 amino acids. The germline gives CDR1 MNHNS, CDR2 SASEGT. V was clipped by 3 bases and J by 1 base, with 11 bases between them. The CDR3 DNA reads TGTGCCAGCAGTGACGTTGCGGGGCGCACAGATACGCAGTATTTT. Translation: CASSDVAGRTDTQYF.

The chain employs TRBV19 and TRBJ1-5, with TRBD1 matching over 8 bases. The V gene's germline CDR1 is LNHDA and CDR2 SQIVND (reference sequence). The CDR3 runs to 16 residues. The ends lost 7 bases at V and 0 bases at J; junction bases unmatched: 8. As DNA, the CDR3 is TGTGCCAGTATGCGACAGGGGCCTAATAGCAATCAGCCCCAGCATTTT. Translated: CASMRQGPNSNQPQHF.

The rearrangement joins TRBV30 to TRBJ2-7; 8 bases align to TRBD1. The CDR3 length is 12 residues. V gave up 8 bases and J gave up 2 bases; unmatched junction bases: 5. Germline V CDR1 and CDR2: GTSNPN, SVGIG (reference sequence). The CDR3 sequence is CAGGQEAYEQYF. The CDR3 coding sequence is TGTGCCGGGGGACAGGAGGCCTACGAGCAGTACTTC.

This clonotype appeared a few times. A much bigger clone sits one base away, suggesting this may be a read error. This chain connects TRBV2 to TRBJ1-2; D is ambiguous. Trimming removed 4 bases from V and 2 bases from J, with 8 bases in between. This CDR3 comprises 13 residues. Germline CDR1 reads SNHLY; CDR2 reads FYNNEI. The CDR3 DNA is TGTGCCAGCAGTGGGAGGGAAAACTATGGCTACACCTTC. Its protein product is CASSGRENYGYTF.

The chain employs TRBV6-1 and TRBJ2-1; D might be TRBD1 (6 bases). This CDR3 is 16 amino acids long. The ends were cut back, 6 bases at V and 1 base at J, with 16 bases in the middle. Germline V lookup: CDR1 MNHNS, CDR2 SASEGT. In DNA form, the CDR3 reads TGTGCCAGCAGAAATAATGCTAGGGGGTCCTACAATGAGCAGTTCTTC. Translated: CASRNNARGSYNEQFF.

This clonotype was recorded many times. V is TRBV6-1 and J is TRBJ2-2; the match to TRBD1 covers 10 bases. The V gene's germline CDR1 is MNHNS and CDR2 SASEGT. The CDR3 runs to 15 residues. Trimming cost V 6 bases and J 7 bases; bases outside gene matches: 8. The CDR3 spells CASRKTGGGIGELFF. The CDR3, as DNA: TGTGCCAGCAGGAAGACAGGGGGCGGTATCGGGGAGCTGTTTTTT.